The clone carrying this T cell receptor beta chain was counted a single time. The antigen remains undetermined. Sequenced by immunoSEQ multiplex PCR; TCRdb stores in-frame clones only, minus some. This table has under 130,000 clones, less than 95% appearing once. The data were obtained in a study of T cell responses to AZD1222 COVID-19 vaccine. Notes on the study in general: With dominance at 160-218 and 743-854, vaccine-associated CD4 TCRs spanned spike. Clonal diversity was possibly underestimated; the donors were predominantly white British and more often female.

After removal of 8 bases from V and 5 bases from J, the junction contained 14 bases not matched to a gene. Germline loops: CDR1 MRHNA, CDR2 SNTAGT. This CDR3 contains 15 residues. The V gene is TRBV6-4, the J gene TRBJ1-2, with 7 bases identical to TRBD1. This sequence was found in an adult in good health. The starting material was peripheral blood, obtained on day 0 of AZD1222 vaccination. The CDR3: CASSGEPGGSYGYTF. CDR3 DNA: TGTGCCAGCTCGGGGGAGCCAGGGGGGTCGTATGGCTACACCTTC.